The entry below gives a single T cell receptor (beta chain) sequence along with its context. What it recognizes is unknown. Assay: immunoSEQ multiplex PCR; the TCRdb copy retains only in-frame clones and omits some. The sample has 5,500 to 7,000 clones, around 65% seen once. The data are from a study of coeliac disease. The wider study: Each coeliac patient was active, refractory type I, or diet-controlled. Study results and caveats: Of coeliac lamina propria samples, about 55% of the 18 held published gliadin-specific TRB sequences, versus 1 of 6 controls. Few TRB amino acid sequences were shared between samples; most were unique.

Germline V gene lookup returns CDR1 SGHRS and CDR2 YFSETQ. Trimming cost V 4 bases and J 0 bases, with 10 bases left between them. The CDR3 length is 15 residues. The sequenced sample consisted of lamina propria lymphocytes from the gut. The chain recombines TRBV5-1 with TRBJ1-4, with D tentatively TRBD1 (6 bases). This TCR came from a man in his forties or fifties with active celiac disease. As DNA, the CDR3 is TGCGCCAGCAGCCGCTCAGGGGCAACTAATGAAAAACTGTTTTTT. Protein: CASSRSGATNEKLFF.